The sequence of this T cell receptor (beta chain) was determined in a study of beta chain features in type 1 diabetes. Notes on the study in general: Shorter TCRB CDR3s, moderately but significantly so, were found in Type 1 diabetes patients in all four CD4+ subsets.

The sequenced template was cDNA made from the entire isolated RNA. Profiled with immunoSEQ multiplex PCR; TCRdb holds only in-frame clones, not every one. This sample has 250,000 to 300,000 clones, with approximately 15% found just once. The CDR3 consists of 15 residues. The germline gives CDR1 MNHEY, CDR2 SVGAGI. V was pared by 0 bases and J by 2 bases, with 8 bases between. On this clone itself: Its antigen remains unidentified.

The chain has TRBV6-5 and TRBJ1-5; D is unresolved. Material: naive CD4+ T cells from blood. This clonotype originated in a young man with type 1 diabetes. DNA for the CDR3: TGTGCCAGCAGTTACTCGAGGGTAGGCAATCAGCCCCAGCATTTT. This encodes CASSYSRVGNQPQHF.